The 20 T cell receptor beta chains in this list originate from one sample, sequenced in a study of neoadjuvant anti-PD-1 for oral cavity cancer. The method was immunoSEQ multiplex PCR; TCRdb's version includes in-frame clones alone and lacks a portion of them. The sample lists tens of thousands of clones; more than 65% were seen once. Material: PBMCs, obtained before nivolumab (anti-PD-1) treatment. These receptor sequences come from a person aged 35-79 years with oral cavity squamous cell carcinoma.

J is TRBJ1-1 and V is TRBV30, with a possible D match to TRBD1 (5 bases). V was cut by 3 bases and J by 0 bases, with 11 bases left in between. The CDR3 spans 14 residues. CDR1 and CDR2 from the germline V gene are GTSNPN and SVGIG (reference sequence). The CDR3 spells CAWRGDGLNTEAFF. The CDR3 DNA follows: TGTGCCTGGAGGGGGGACGGCTTGAACACTGAAGCTTTCTTT. The variable domain in full, with the rest retrieved from reference TRBV30 and TRBJ1-1, is SQTIHQWPATLVQPVGSPLSLECTVEGTSNPNLYWYRQAAGRGLQLLFYSVGIGQISSEVPQNLSASRPQDRQFILSSKKLLLSDSGFYLCAWRGDGLNTEAFFGQGTRLTVV.

The genes are TRBV27 and TRBJ2-7, with 10 positions matching TRBD2. Germline CDR1 is MNHEY and CDR2 is SMNVEV (reference sequence). J was trimmed by 5 bases and V by 5 bases; bases with no gene match: 6. The CDR3 is 14 amino acids. CDR3 in DNA: TGTGCCAGCAGTGGTCTAGCGGGAGCCCACGAGCAGTACTTC. It yields the protein CASSGLAGAHEQYF.

This clone was picked up a small number of times. This chain joins TRBV6-5 and TRBJ2-1; 7 bases align to TRBD2. V was clipped by 7 bases and J by 10 bases; unmatched bases: 7. Germline assignment: CDR1 MNHEY and CDR2 SVGAGI. The CDR3 spans 12 residues. CDR3 coding DNA: TGTGCCAGCATGGTACCCGGGGGGGAGCAGTTCTTC. Encoded protein: CASMVPGGEQFF.

This chain connects TRBV6-5 to TRBJ2-3, with D perhaps matching TRBD2 (5 bases). The germline V and J ends were trimmed by 6 bases and 1 base, with 11 bases remaining between them. The germline V gene has CDR1 MNHEY and CDR2 SVGAGI. The CDR3 has 14 residues. CDR3 protein: CASSPGRGTDTQYF. CDR3 coding DNA: TGTGCCAGCAGCCCCGGGCGGGGCACAGATACGCAGTATTTT.

The chain couples TRBV6-6 to TRBJ1-5; the D gene is possibly TRBD1 (6 bases). The ends were cut back, 3 bases at V and 5 bases at J, with 14 bases in the middle. Germline loops: CDR1 MNHNY, CDR2 SVGAGI (reference sequence). CDR3 length: 15 amino acids. The CDR3 region is CASSYTGKGDQPQHF. CDR3 nucleotide sequence: TGTGCCAGCAGTTATACAGGGAAAGGCGATCAGCCCCAGCATTTT.

The chain links TRBV5-1 to TRBJ2-1, with unresolved D. Trimming took off 0 bases at V and 5 bases at J, with 12 bases between the two ends. Germline CDR1 reads SGHRS; CDR2 reads YFSETQ. CDR3 length: 15 residues. CDR3 sequence reads: CASSLASAANNEQFF. The CDR3 nucleotides are TGCGCCAGCAGCTTGGCATCGGCAGCGAACAATGAGCAGTTCTTC.

V usage is TRBV2 and J usage is TRBJ1-5; 8 bases match TRBD1. The CDR3 is 14 amino acids. The trim removed 8 bases at V and 2 bases at J, leaving 5 bases unmatched. The germline V gene encodes CDR1 SNHLY and CDR2 FYNNEI. CDR3 amino acids: CASAKTGGNQPQHF. The CDR3 DNA follows: TGTGCCAGCGCCAAGACAGGGGGCAATCAGCCCCAGCATTTT.

V gene TRBV2 combines with J gene TRBJ2-5, with 10 bases fitting TRBD1. V shed 6 bases, J shed 5 bases, and the junction held 3 bases outside the gene matches. CDR3 length equals 13 residues. Germline V gives CDR1 SNHLY, CDR2 FYNNEI. CDR3 sequence reads: CASRTGGRETQYF. CDR3 sequence (DNA): TGTGCCAGCAGGACAGGGGGCAGGGAGACCCAGTACTTC.

The V gene is TRBV14, the J gene TRBJ2-7; 9 bases agree with TRBD2. The V segment lost 2 bases and the J segment 6 bases; nucleotides outside the gene matches: 5. CDR3 length: 14 residues. Germline CDR1 is SGHDN and CDR2 is FVKESK. The CDR3 coding sequence is TGTGCCAGCAGCCAACTAGCGGGGTATAGCGAGCAGTACTTC. Residues: CASSQLAGYSEQYF.

This chain links TRBV28 with TRBJ2-6; a possible D gene is TRBD2 (6 bases). Trimming took off 3 bases at V and 4 bases at J, with 10 bases between the two ends. Germline lookup yields CDR1 MDHEN and CDR2 SYDVKM. The CDR3 covers 15 residues. The CDR3 nucleotides are TGTGCCAGCAGTTTGGGGGGAGGCGGGGCCAACGTCCTGACTTTC. It codes for CASSLGGGGANVLTF.

Only a few counts were recorded for this clone. The chain is built from TRBV19 and TRBJ2-2; 8 bases align to TRBD1. Germline CDR1 LNHDA, CDR2 SQIVND (reference sequence). J gave up 1 base and V 4 bases, and 2 bases lay outside the gene matches. CDR3 size: 15 residues. CDR3 in amino acids: CASSTGTGNTGELFF. The DNA for the CDR3 is TGTGCCAGTAGTACAGGGACAGGGAACACCGGGGAGCTGTTTTTT.

The J gene is TRBJ2-4, the V gene TRBV14; 9 bases map to TRBD1. CDR3 length equals 16 residues. Trimming cost V 0 bases and J 5 bases; bases outside gene matches: 5. Germline V gene lookup returns CDR1 SGHDN and CDR2 FVKESK. The CDR3 nucleotides are TGTGCCAGCAGCCAAGAGGGACAGGGCTGGCAAAACATTCAGTACTTC. It encodes CASSQEGQGWQNIQYF.

This clone occurred a few times. The V call is TRBV5-1, the J call TRBJ2-4; no clear D gene. The CDR3 has 15 amino acids. V was cut by 3 bases and J by 0 bases, with 10 bases left in between. Germline CDR1 and CDR2: SGHRS and YFSETQ. DNA of the CDR3: TGCGCCAGCAGCTCCATCGACCTAGCCAAAAACATTCAGTACTTC. This sequence encodes CASSSIDLAKNIQYF.

The chain recombines TRBV7-9 with TRBJ1-5; D may be TRBD1 (6 bases). V was shortened by 2 bases and J by 8 bases, with 19 bases between the two germline ends. The V gene's germline CDR1 is SEHNR and CDR2 FQNEAQ (reference sequence). The CDR3 is 16 amino acids. The CDR3 bases are TGTGCCAGCAGCTTAACTAGCGCGGGGGGCGGGGAGCCCCAGCATTTT. Translated: CASSLTSAGGGEPQHF.

This chain links TRBV18 with TRBJ1-2; D is possibly TRBD1 (5 bases). Trimming left V 3 bases short and J 3 bases short, with 14 bases between. The CDR3 runs 15 residues. CDR1 and CDR2 from the germline V gene are KGHSH and LQKENI. The CDR3 reads CASSPLPEGYYGYTF. For the CDR3, the DNA is TGTGCCAGCTCACCGCTTCCGGAGGGGTACTATGGCTACACCTTC.

The CDR3 coding sequence is TGTGCCAGCTCACATGTTGGCAGGGGGCAAGATACGCAGTATTTT. Translating it yields CASSHVGRGQDTQYF. The V call is TRBV18, the J call TRBJ2-3; 8 nucleotides align to TRBD1. CDR3 length: 15 amino acids. Losses at the gene ends were 4 bases for V and 5 bases for J; bases not matched to a gene: 8. Germline lookup yields CDR1 KGHSH and CDR2 LQKENI.

The CDR3 DNA follows: TGTGCCAGCAGCTTAACCCGGGGGGGCTCTGGAAACACCATATATTTT. Protein product: CASSLTRGGSGNTIYF. The chain uses TRBV11-2 and TRBJ1-3, with D tentatively TRBD1 (5 bases). CDR1 SGHAT and CDR2 FQNNGV come from the germline V gene. With 2 bases removed from V and 0 bases from J, the gap between germline ends came to 11 bases. The length of the CDR3 is 16 residues.

The chain recombines TRBV2 with TRBJ1-3, with a possible D match to TRBD1 (5 bases). This CDR3 comprises 16 residues. The V gene lost 5 bases and the J gene lost 3 bases, with 17 bases spanning the gap. Looked up from germline, CDR1 is SNHLY and CDR2 is FYNNEI. This CDR3 reads CASSRGGSVSGNTIYF. Written as DNA, the CDR3 is TGTGCCAGCAGTCGCGGGGGGTCAGTAAGTGGAAACACCATATATTTT. The entire variable domain, with the rest obtained from reference TRBV2 and TRBJ1-3, is as follows: EPEVTQTPSHQVTQMGQEVILRCVPISNHLYFYWYRQILGQKVEFLVSFYNNEISEKSEIFDDQFSVERPDGSNFTLKIRSTKLEDSAMYFCASSRGGSVSGNTIYFGEGSWLTVV.

This rearrangement joins TRBV4-1 to TRBJ2-1, with TRBD2 as a possible D gene (6 bases). V gave up 4 bases and J gave up 1 base, with 8 bases separating them. This CDR3 has 14 amino acids. Germline loops: CDR1 MGHRA, CDR2 YSYEKL. The CDR3 nucleotides read TGCGCCAGCAGCCTCGGGAGTTCCTACAATGAGCAGTTCTTC. Encoded protein: CASSLGSSYNEQFF.

This clone was seen more than once but under ten times. The V and J genes are TRBV5-1 and TRBJ1-6; D is undetermined. The CDR3 length is 14 residues. Germline CDR1 and CDR2: SGHRS and YFSETQ. V gave up 1 base and J gave up 15 bases, with 17 bases separating them. The CDR3 bases are TGCGCCAGCAGCTTGACCCTTCAACACAGAGACCTCCACTTT. The encoded protein is CASSLTLQHRDLHF. Looking up the rest from reference TRBV5-1 and TRBJ1-6 gives the full variable domain: KAGVTQTPRYLIKTRGQQVTLSCSPISGHRSVSWYQQTPGQGLQFLFEYFSETQRNKGNFPGRFSGRQFSNSRSEMNVSTLELGDSALYLCASSLTLQHRDLHFGNGTRLTVT.